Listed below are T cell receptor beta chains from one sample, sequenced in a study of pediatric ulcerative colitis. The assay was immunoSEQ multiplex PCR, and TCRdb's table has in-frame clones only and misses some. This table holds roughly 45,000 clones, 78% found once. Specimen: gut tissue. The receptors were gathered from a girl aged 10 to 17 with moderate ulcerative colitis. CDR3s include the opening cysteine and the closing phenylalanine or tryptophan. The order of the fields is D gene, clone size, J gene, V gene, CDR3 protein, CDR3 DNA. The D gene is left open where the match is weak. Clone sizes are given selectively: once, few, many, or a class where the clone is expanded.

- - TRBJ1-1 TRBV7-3 CASSLGWQDPEAFF TGTGCCAGCAGCTTGGGTTGGCAGGATCCTGAAGCTTTCTTT
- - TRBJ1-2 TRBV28 CASSLSGASYGYTF TGTGCCAGCAGTTTATCAGGGGCGAGCTATGGCTACACCTTC
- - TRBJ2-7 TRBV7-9 CASSSSSGWSSYEQYF TGTGCCAGCAGCTCCTCCTCGGGATGGAGCTCCTACGAGCAGTACTTC
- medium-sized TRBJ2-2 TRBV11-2 CASSPQNTGELFF TGTGCCAGCAGCCCACAGAACACCGGGGAGCTGTTTTTT
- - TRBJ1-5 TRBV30 CAWSRGARQPQHF TGTGCCTGGAGCCGGGGGGCTCGGCAGCCCCAGCATTTT
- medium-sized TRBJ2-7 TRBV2 CASSGGYEQYF TGTGCCAGCAGTGGCGGTTACGAGCAGTACTTC
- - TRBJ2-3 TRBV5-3 CARSLEICTDTQYF TGTGCCAGAAGCTTGGAAATATGCACAGATACGCAGTATTTT
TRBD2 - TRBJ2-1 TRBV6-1 CASSARTSGSMNEQFF TGTGCCAGCAGTGCGAGGACTAGCGGGAGCATGAATGAGCAGTTCTTC
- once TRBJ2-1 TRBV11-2 CASIRGGDIAYNEQFF TGTGCCAGCATCCGAGGGGGGGACATAGCCTACAATGAGCAGTTCTTC
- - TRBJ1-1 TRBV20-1 CSAYVNTEAFF TGCAGTGCGTATGTGAACACTGAAGCTTTCTTT
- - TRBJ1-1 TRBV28 CASGGWMGIERAFF TGTGCCAGCGGGGGGTGGATGGGGATAGAGAGGGCTTTCTTT
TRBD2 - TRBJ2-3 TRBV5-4 CASSPGLAGGQSDTQYF TGTGCCAGCAGCCCGGGACTAGCGGGGGGGCAATCGGATACGCAGTATTTT
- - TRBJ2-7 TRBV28 CASSDYLSYEQYF TGTGCCAGCTCGGACTATCTCTCCTACGAGCAGTACTTC
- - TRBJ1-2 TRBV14 CASSQDQPGPTVYGYTF TGTGCCAGCAGCCAAGACCAACCGGGACCGACGGTTTATGGCTACACCTTC
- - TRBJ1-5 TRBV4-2 CASSQASSTAANQPQHF TGTGCCAGCAGCCAGGCCTCCTCAACGGCTGCAAATCAGCCCCAGCATTTT
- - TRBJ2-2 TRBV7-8 CASSLGATVNTGELFF TGTGCCAGCAGCTTAGGGGCCACCGTTAACACCGGGGAGCTGTTTTTT
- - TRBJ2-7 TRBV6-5 CASSERGRTYEQYF TGTGCCAGCAGTGAAAGGGGACGGACTTACGAGCAGTACTTC
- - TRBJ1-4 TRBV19 CASTSRAHNEKLFF TGTGCCAGTACCTCCCGGGCCCATAATGAAAAACTGTTTTTT
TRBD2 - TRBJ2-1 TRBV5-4 CASSPSGSRVDEQFF TGTGCCAGCAGCCCTAGCGGGAGTCGGGTCGATGAGCAGTTCTTC
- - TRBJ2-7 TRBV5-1 CASSLEDVNYEQYF TGCGCCAGCAGCTTGGAAGACGTTAATTACGAGCAGTACTTC
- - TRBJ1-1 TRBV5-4 CASSTRGRRLNTEAFF TGTGCCAGCAGCACCCGGGGCAGACGACTGAACACTGAAGCTTTCTTT
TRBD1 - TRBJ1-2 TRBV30 CHMREGARGYTF TGCCACATGAGGGAGGGGGCGAGGGGCTACACCTTC
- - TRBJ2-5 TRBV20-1 CSARVGETQYF TGCAGTGCTAGAGTAGGGGAGACCCAGTACTTC
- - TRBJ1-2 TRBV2 CASSVPGQGARNYGYTF TGTGCCAGCAGTGTCCCGGGACAAGGAGCCAGAAACTATGGCTACACCTTC
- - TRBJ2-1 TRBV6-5 CASSYDSFQGGEQFF TGTGCCAGCAGTTACGACTCATTCCAGGGAGGCGAGCAGTTCTTC
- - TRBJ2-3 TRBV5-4 CASSRGQSTDTQYF TGTGCCAGCAGCCGCGGACAGTCAACAGATACGCAGTATTTT
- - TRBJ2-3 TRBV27 CASSPGRSTDTQYF TGTGCCAGCAGTCCCGGACGGAGCACAGATACGCAGTATTTT
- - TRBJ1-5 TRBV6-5 CASRSGESNQPQHF TGTGCCAGCAGGTCCGGGGAGAGCAATCAGCCCCAGCATTTT
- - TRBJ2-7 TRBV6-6 CASSDGLEGIEQYF TGTGCCAGCAGTGACGGGCTAGAGGGGATCGAGCAGTACTTC
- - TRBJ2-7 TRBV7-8 CASSLDPSGVYEQYF TGTGCCAGCAGCTTAGATCCATCAGGGGTCTACGAGCAGTACTTC
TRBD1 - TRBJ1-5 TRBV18 CASSPDRGNQPQHF TGTGCCAGCTCACCGGACAGGGGCAATCAGCCCCAGCATTTT
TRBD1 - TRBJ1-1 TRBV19 CASLGGEMDTEAFF TGTGCCAGCCTAGGGGGCGAGATGGACACTGAAGCTTTCTTT
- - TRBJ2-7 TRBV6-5 CASSLGSYEQYF TGTGCCAGCAGTTTAGGATCCTACGAGCAGTACTTC
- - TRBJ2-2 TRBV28 CASSFLRRGRSGELFF TGTGCCAGCAGTTTCTTGCGTAGGGGACGATCCGGGGAGCTGTTTTTT
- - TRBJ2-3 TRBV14 CASSQEPPFGPDGGLIDTQYF TGTGCCAGCAGCCAAGAACCGCCTTTTGGCCCAGACGGAGGATTGATCGATACGCAGTATTTT
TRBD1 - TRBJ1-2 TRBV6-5 CASSPGQANYGYTF TGTGCCAGCAGCCCAGGACAGGCTAACTATGGCTACACCTTC
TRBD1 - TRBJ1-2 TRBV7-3 CASSLQQGRGGYTF TGTGCCAGCAGCTTACAACAGGGGAGAGGTGGCTACACCTTC
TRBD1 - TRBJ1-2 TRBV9 CASSPGDRANYGYTF TGTGCCAGCAGCCCCGGGGACAGAGCTAACTATGGCTACACCTTC
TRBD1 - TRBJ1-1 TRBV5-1 CASSLRTGGKNTEAFF TGCGCCAGCAGCCTCCGGACAGGGGGCAAGAACACTGAAGCTTTCTTT
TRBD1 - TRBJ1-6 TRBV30 CASDRAAPGSPLHF TGTGCCTCTGACAGGGCGGCCCCTGGTTCACCCCTCCACTTT
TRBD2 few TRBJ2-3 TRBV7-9 CASNSGGADTQYF TGTGCCAGCAATAGCGGGGGGGCAGATACGCAGTATTTT
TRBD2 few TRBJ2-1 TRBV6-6 CASSSIGGAYNEQFF TGTGCCAGCAGTTCCATCGGGGGGGCCTACAATGAGCAGTTCTTC
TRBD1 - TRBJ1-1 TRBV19 CASGTGAPGTEAFF TGTGCCAGCGGAACAGGGGCCCCGGGCACTGAAGCTTTCTTT
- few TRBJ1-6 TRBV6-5 CASSYRGGRGNSPLHF TGTGCCAGCAGTTATCGTGGGGGGCGGGGGAATTCACCCCTCCACTTT
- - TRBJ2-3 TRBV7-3 CASSYGGVLDTQYF TGTGCCAGCAGCTATGGCGGGGTATTAGATACGCAGTATTTT
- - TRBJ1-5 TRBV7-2 CASSRTVYSNQPQHF TGTGCCAGCAGCCGGACAGTTTATAGCAATCAGCCCCAGCATTTT
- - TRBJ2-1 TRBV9 CASSVGGADLSSYNEQFF TGTGCCAGCAGCGTAGGCGGGGCAGACCTGAGCTCCTACAATGAGCAGTTCTTC
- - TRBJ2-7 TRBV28 CASTPPGSYEQYF TGTGCCAGCACCCCCCCGGGCTCCTACGAGCAGTACTTC
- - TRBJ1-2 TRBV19 CASKGQGLENGYTF TGTGCCAGTAAGGGGCAGGGGCTCGAGAATGGCTACACCTTC
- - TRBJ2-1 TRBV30 CACRDSYNEQFF TGTGCCTGCAGGGATTCCTACAATGAGCAGTTCTTC
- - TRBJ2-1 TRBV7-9 CASSQGGYNEQFF TGTGCCAGCTCCCAGGGAGGATACAATGAGCAGTTCTTC
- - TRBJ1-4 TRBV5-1 CASSPGQIGEKLFF TGCGCCAGCAGCCCAGGACAAATTGGAGAAAAACTGTTTTTT
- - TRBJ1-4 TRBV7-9 CASSPGAGVDEKLFF TGTGCCAGCAGCCCGGGGGCAGGGGTTGATGAAAAACTGTTTTTT